Listed here are 26 T cell receptor beta chains from one sample, sequenced in a study of OX40 agonist ivuxolimab in advanced cancers. Clones were sequenced by immunoSEQ multiplex PCR, and TCRdb holds only the in-frame ones, with some missing. This sample has 45,000 to 50,000 clones, with about nine tenths found just once. Sequenced material: CD4+ or CD8+ T cells sorted from blood, taken in a trial of the OX40 agonist ivuxolimab. These receptors were collected from an adult with an advanced solid tumor such as melanoma, head and neck, liver or kidney cancer.

The chain employs TRBV11-3 and TRBJ2-1; D might be TRBD1 or TRBD2, each matching 5 bases. V dropped 5 bases and J dropped 4 bases, with 12 bases sitting between them. The CDR3 covers 14 residues. Looked up from germline, CDR1 is SGHNT and CDR2 is YENEEA. The DNA of the CDR3 is TGTGCCAGCAGCCCTCCGGGGCCTTACAATGAGCAGTTCTTC. Protein sequence: CASSPPGPYNEQFF.

This chain connects TRBV29-1 to TRBJ2-3; TRBD2 agrees at 12 bases. The germline V gene encodes CDR1 SQVTM and CDR2 ANQGSEA. CDR3 size: 14 residues. V was pared by 6 bases and J by 3 bases, with 4 bases of the junction left unmatched. DNA of the CDR3: TGCAGCGTGCAGACTAGCGGGAGAACAGATACGCAGTATTTT. Its translation: CSVQTSGRTDTQYF.

This sequence joins TRBV7-9 and TRBJ2-1; D gene unclear. CDR1 is SEHNR, CDR2 FQNEAQ, per germline (reference sequence). V lost 1 base, J lost 9 bases, and 7 bases lay in between. This CDR3 is built from 12 residues. The CDR3 loop is CASSLGFGEQFF. CDR3 sequence (DNA): TGTGCCAGCAGCTTAGGGTTCGGTGAGCAGTTCTTC.

The chain has TRBV14 and TRBJ2-1; TRBD2 matches 8 bases. Looked up from germline, CDR1 is SGHDN and CDR2 is FVKESK. The CDR3 is 15 residues long. V was pared by 1 base and J by 9 bases, with 8 bases of the junction left unmatched. CDR3 nucleotides: TGTGCCAGCAGCCAAGCTAGCGGGTTGACGGGTGAGCAGTTCTTC. Residues: CASSQASGLTGEQFF.

The rearrangement links TRBV5-8 to TRBJ1-5; D not resolved. This CDR3 has 11 residues. Deletions cut 0 bases from V and 5 bases from J, with 0 bases between. Germline V CDR1 and CDR2: SGHTS, YDEGEE. The CDR3 here is CASSLDQPQHF. CDR3 sequence (DNA): TGTGCCAGCAGCTTGGATCAGCCCCAGCATTTT. The full variable domain, with the rest looked up from reference TRBV5-8 and TRBJ1-5, is EAGVTQSPTHLIKTRGQQATLRCSPISGHTSVYWYQQALGLGLQFLLWYDEGEERNRGNFPPRFSGRQFPNYSSELNVNALELEDSALYLCASSLDQPQHFGDGTRLSIL.

This clone has a handful of counts. The chain joins TRBV28 to TRBJ1-5; no firm D call. CDR1 and CDR2 from the germline V gene are MDHEN and SYDVKM. The CDR3 contains 14 residues. V was shortened by 4 bases and J by 6 bases, with 13 bases between the two germline ends. The DNA for the CDR3 is TGTGCCAGCAGTTCACCGACCCGTTTTCAGCCCCAGCATTTT. It specifies CASSSPTRFQPQHF.

J is TRBJ2-1 and V is TRBV5-1; D is possibly TRBD1 (5 bases). Trimming pared 4 bases from V and 5 bases from J, leaving 10 bases between. Germline CDR1 is SGHRS and CDR2 is YFSETQ. The CDR3 is 13 residues long. In nucleotides, the CDR3 is TGCGCCAGCAGCCAGGACACTGACAATGAGCAGTTCTTC. It codes for CASSQDTDNEQFF. The full variable domain, in which reference TRBV5-1 and TRBJ2-1 provide the parts outside the CDR3, is KAGVTQTPRYLIKTRGQQVTLSCSPISGHRSVSWYQQTPGQGLQFLFEYFSETQRNKGNFPGRFSGRQFSNSRSEMNVSTLELGDSALYLCASSQDTDNEQFFGPGTRLTVL.

The genes are TRBV5-8 and TRBJ1-2, with 9 bases identical to TRBD1. Per the germline V gene, CDR1 is SGHTS and CDR2 is YDEGEE. This CDR3 has 13 amino acids. V lost 2 bases and J lost 8; bases outside the gene matches: 4. The CDR3 nucleotides read TGTGCCAGCAGCTTAGTTGGACAGGGGGGCTACACCTTC. The encoded protein is CASSLVGQGGYTF.

Concerning this clone: The same CDR3 can be traced to other DNA sequences in this sample. The J gene is TRBJ1-2, the V gene TRBV28; 11 positions agree with TRBD1. Per the germline V gene, CDR1 is MDHEN and CDR2 is SYDVKM. J was trimmed by 5 bases and V by 6 bases; bases with no gene match: 5. The length of the CDR3 is 14 residues. CDR3 coding DNA: TGTGCCAGCAGCTTGGACAGGGGGCGTTATGGCTACACCTTC. Translating it yields CASSLDRGRYGYTF.

The V call is TRBV19, the J call TRBJ2-3; 15 positions match TRBD2. Unmatched junction bases numbered 8, after V lost 7 bases and J lost 3 bases. The germline V gene has CDR1 LNHDA and CDR2 SQIVND (reference sequence). This CDR3 is built from 17 residues. The chain's CDR3 is CASTTGLAGGRTDTQYF. CDR3 coding DNA: TGTGCCAGTACTACGGGACTAGCGGGAGGAAGGACAGATACGCAGTATTTT.

The genes are TRBV15 and TRBJ1-4; D perhaps matches TRBD1 (5 bases). The germline gives CDR1 LNHNV, CDR2 YYDKDF (reference sequence). Trimming stripped 0 bases from V and 8 bases from J, with 7 bases between. The CDR3 length is 13 residues. CDR3 amino acids: CATSRDQGEKLFF. CDR3 DNA: TGTGCCACCAGCAGAGATCAGGGCGAAAAACTGTTTTTT.

The gene calls are TRBV5-1 and TRBJ2-3; the match to TRBD1 covers 9 bases. The ends lost 4 bases at V and 3 bases at J; junction bases unmatched: 3. Germline V gene sequence: CDR1 SGHRS, CDR2 YFSETQ. This CDR3 has 14 residues. The CDR3 nucleotides are TGCGCCAGCAGCGCGACAGGGGGGACAGATACGCAGTATTTT. Encoded protein: CASSATGGTDTQYF.

A remark on this clone: Additional DNA sequences in this sample encode the identical CDR3. This chain connects TRBV11-2 to TRBJ2-7; D is undetermined. The CDR3 totals 15 residues. V gave up 9 bases and J gave up 6 bases, with 24 bases separating them. Germline V lookup: CDR1 SGHAT, CDR2 FQNNGV. CDR3 residues: CASSPSGSAGLEQYF. DNA of the CDR3: TGTGCCAGTAGCCCTAGTGGGTCGGCAGGCCTCGAGCAGTACTTC.

This chain links TRBV29-1 with TRBJ2-5; perhaps TRBD1 as D (6 bases). This CDR3 has 11 residues. Trimming cost V 6 bases and J 3 bases, with 8 bases left between them. Germline V lookup: CDR1 SQVTM, CDR2 ANQGSEA. The CDR3: CSVHREETQYF. In nucleotides, the CDR3 is TGCAGCGTACACAGGGAAGAGACCCAGTACTTC.

The gene calls are TRBV2 and TRBJ2-2; no clear D gene. CDR3 size: 12 residues. From germline, CDR1 is SNHLY and CDR2 FYNNEI. V lost 3 bases and J 3 bases, leaving 2 bases between the germline ends. The CDR3 DNA is TGTGCCAGCAGTGAGTACACCGGGGAGCTGTTTTTT. Translating gives CASSEYTGELFF.

The chain carries TRBV10-2 and TRBJ2-5, with D uncertain. The CDR3 has 14 residues. V was shortened by 6 bases and J by 5 bases, with 16 bases between the two germline ends. Germline loops: CDR1 WSHSY, CDR2 SAAADI. This chain's CDR3 is CASRSLDFRETQYF. The CDR3 bases are TGCGCCAGCAGGAGTCTGGATTTTAGGGAGACCCAGTACTTC.

The chain joins TRBV5-4 to TRBJ2-1, with D unresolved. The CDR3 length is 15 residues. Looked up from germline, CDR1 is SGHNT and CDR2 is YYREEE (reference sequence). The germline V and J ends were trimmed by 4 bases and 0 bases, with 11 bases remaining between them. The CDR3 loop reads CASSRSVSSYNEQFF. The CDR3 bases are TGTGCCAGCAGCCGCTCGGTAAGCTCCTACAATGAGCAGTTCTTC.

The CDR3 DNA sequence: TGTGCCAGCAGCTTGGGGCAGGGGGCGTACAATGAGCAGTTCTTC. Protein product: CASSLGQGAYNEQFF. J is TRBJ2-1 and V is TRBV11-3; TRBD1 matches 8 bases. The V gene's germline CDR1 is SGHNT and CDR2 YENEEA. There are 15 residues in the CDR3. With 3 bases clipped from V and 4 bases from J, the junction kept 5 bases outside the gene matches.

The chain has TRBV15 and TRBJ2-2; D remains unclear. V was trimmed by 2 bases and J by 2 bases, leaving 6 bases between them. CDR1 and CDR2 (germline): LNHNV, YYDKDF (reference sequence). This CDR3 has 14 amino acids. For the CDR3, the DNA is TGTGCCACCAGCAGAAGTCTTAACACCGGGGAGCTGTTTTTT. Protein sequence: CATSRSLNTGELFF.

The gene calls are TRBV7-9 and TRBJ1-1; no firm D call. V was trimmed by 2 bases and J by 1 base, leaving 8 bases between them. Per germline, CDR1 SEHNR and CDR2 FQNEAQ (reference sequence). The CDR3 extends over 14 amino acids. For the CDR3, the DNA is TGTGCCAGCAGCTTATACCAGCCGAACACTGAAGCTTTCTTT. It yields the protein CASSLYQPNTEAFF.

The rearrangement uses TRBV7-6 and TRBJ2-1; D remains unclear. The CDR3 has 12 residues. Trimming stripped 1 base from V and 9 bases from J, with 7 bases between. Germline lookup yields CDR1 SGHVS and CDR2 FNYEAQ. The CDR3 DNA reads as TGTGCCAGCAGCTTAGGAGCCCGTGAGCAGTTCTTC. It yields the protein CASSLGAREQFF.

The genes are TRBV28 and TRBJ1-5; maybe TRBD1 (5 bases). The germline V gene encodes CDR1 MDHEN and CDR2 SYDVKM. The CDR3 runs to 14 residues. The V end was cut by 3 bases, the J end by 7 bases, with 13 bases between. The DNA for the CDR3 is TGTGCCAGCAGTTTGTACAGGTTGGGGCAGCCCCAGCATTTT. Its translation: CASSLYRLGQPQHF.

The rearrangement uses TRBV10-3 and TRBJ2-5; D gene unclear. V was cut by 2 bases and J by 5 bases, with 6 bases left in between. CDR1 and CDR2 from the germline V gene are ENHRY and SYGVKD. The CDR3 is 12 amino acids. The CDR3: CAISELRETQYF. DNA of the CDR3: TGTGCCATCAGTGAGCTCCGGGAGACCCAGTACTTC.

V usage is TRBV9 and J usage is TRBJ2-1, with TRBD2 matching 9 bases. V shed 0 bases and J 3 bases; nucleotides not matched to a gene: 7. The CDR3 spans 17 residues. From germline, CDR1 is SGDLS and CDR2 YYNGEE. The CDR3 DNA is TGTGCCAGCAGCGTAGGGGGTAGCGGGAGCGGCTACAATGAGCAGTTCTTC. Protein: CASSVGGSGSGYNEQFF.

The rearrangement uses TRBV30 and TRBJ1-3; D gene uncertain. The CDR3 extends over 12 amino acids. Germline assignment: CDR1 GTSNPN and CDR2 SVGIG (reference sequence). Here the CDR3 reads CAGSRGRNTIYF. In nucleotides, the CDR3 is TGTGCAGGCAGTCGGGGTAGAAACACCATATATTTT. Together with reference TRBV30 and TRBJ1-3, the CDR3 gives the full variable domain: SQTIHQWPATLVQPVGSPLSLECTVEGTSNPNLYWYRQAAGRGLQLLFYSVGIGQISSEVPQNLSASRPQDRQFILSSKKLLLSDSGFYLCAGSRGRNTIYFGEGSWLTVV.

This clone has just one count. The chain joins TRBV4-3 to TRBJ1-3; TRBD1 is a possible D gene (5 bases). CDR1 is LGHNA, CDR2 YSLEER, per germline. This CDR3 has 14 amino acids. The V and J ends lost 1 base and 7 bases respectively, with 11 bases between them. In nucleotides, the CDR3 is TGCGCCAGCAGCCAAGGACAGCGCCCTAACACCATATATTTT. It specifies CASSQGQRPNTIYF.